These T cell receptor beta chains were read from a single sample in a study of blood T cells in healthy people across ages. MiXCR, run by TCRdb on the 5' RACE reads, gives a single entry per CDR3 protein. The sample records about 770,000 distinct CDR3 sequences, 40% to 50% being singletons. Specimen: blood. The receptors were gathered from a man aged 55-75 years in good health. Each CDR3 is given with its conserved first and last residue. The D gene is left open where the match is weak. The listing skips clone size in some rows; elsewhere it reads once, few, many or a size class.

CDR3aa | CDR3nt | j_gene | abundance | d_gene | v_gene
CASSQDRPISGQGANTEAFF | TGTGCCAGCAGCCAAGATCGGCCTATATCGGGACAGGGGGCGAACACTGAAGCTTTCTTT | TRBJ1-1 | . | TRBD1 | TRBV3-1
CASSSRDAYYTGELFF | TGTGCCAGCAGCTCCCGGGACGCATATTATACTGGGGAGCTGTTTTTT | TRBJ2-2 | . | . | TRBV6-2/TRBV6-3
CSARGTGGYTF | TGCAGTGCTAGAGGAACAGGTGGCTACACCTTC | TRBJ1-2 | . | . | TRBV20-1
CASSEERGFYEQYF | TGCGCCAGCAGTGAGGAGAGGGGTTTCTACGAGCAGTACTTC | TRBJ2-7 | few | . | TRBV10-1
CSASFGLAEQFF | TGCAGTGCCTCATTTGGACTAGCGGAGCAGTTCTTC | TRBJ2-1 | . | TRBD2 | TRBV20-1
CASILRTGGGDEQFF | TGTGCCAGCATTCTGCGTACGGGGGGCGGAGATGAGCAGTTCTTC | TRBJ2-1 | . | . | TRBV7-9
CASGGDTLTNTEAFF | TGTGCCAGCGGTGGGGACACCTTAACCAACACTGAAGCTTTCTTT | TRBJ1-1 | . | . | TRBV6-1
CASSYRTHQETQYF | TGTGCCAGCAGTTATAGGACACACCAAGAGACCCAGTACTTC | TRBJ2-5 | few | . | TRBV6-2/TRBV6-3
CASSFGGVGEAFF | TGTGCCAGCAGTTTTGGGGGGGTCGGAGAAGCTTTCTTT | TRBJ1-1 | many | . | TRBV12-3/TRBV12-4
CASRPVGETGELFF | TGTGCCAGCAGACCCGTCGGGGAAACCGGGGAGCTGTTTTTT | TRBJ2-2 | . | . | TRBV14
CASSVGSSGGLSETQYF | TGTGCCAGCAGCGTAGGGTCATCCGGGGGCCTGTCGGAGACCCAGTACTTC | TRBJ2-5 | few | . | TRBV9
CASSSGLLANEQYF | TGTGCCAGTAGCTCGGGACTATTAGCCAATGAGCAGTACTTC | TRBJ2-5 | . | TRBD2 | TRBV7-7
CAWSVTSGGSPGFF | TGTGCCTGGAGTGTAACTAGCGGGGGGTCACCTGGGTTCTTC | TRBJ2-1 | . | TRBD2 | TRBV30
CASRLSGLFGETQYF | TGTGCCAGCAGACTGAGTGGTCTGTTCGGAGAGACCCAGTACTTC | TRBJ2-5 | . | . | TRBV6-2/TRBV6-3
CAWSLRTAGNTIYF | TGTGCCTGGAGCCTTAGGACGGCTGGAAACACCATATATTTT | TRBJ1-3 | . | . | TRBV30
CASSFNGGGEETQYF | TGTGCCAGCAGCTTCAATGGCGGGGGAGAAGAGACCCAGTACTTC | TRBJ2-5 | . | TRBD2 | TRBV5-4
CSARDRSERGRDEQYF | TGCAGTGCTAGGGACAGGTCCGAACGAGGGCGAGACGAGCAGTACTTC | TRBJ2-7 | . | TRBD1 | TRBV20-1
CASSLSGDDEQFF | TGTGCCAGCAGCTTAAGCGGGGACGATGAGCAGTTCTTC | TRBJ2-1 | few | TRBD2 | TRBV7-2
CASSYYRGAHLAGEQFF | TGTGCCAGCAGTTACTACCGGGGGGCCCACTTGGCCGGTGAGCAGTTCTTC | TRBJ2-1 | . | . | TRBV6-6
CATSRDSQPSYEQYF | TGTGCCACCAGCAGAGATTCACAGCCTTCCTACGAGCAGTACTTC | TRBJ2-7 | . | . | TRBV15
CASSDWDGTGAAGTQYF | TGTGCCAGCAGTGACTGGGACGGGACAGGGGCCGCAGGTACGCAGTATTTT | TRBJ2-3 | . | TRBD1 | TRBV6-2/TRBV6-3
CASSLGTASTNEKLFF | TGCGCCAGCAGCTTAGGGACGGCTTCAACTAATGAAAAACTGTTTTTT | TRBJ1-4 | . | . | TRBV5-1
CATAGQGTDTQYF | TGTGCCACCGCGGGACAGGGCACAGATACGCAGTATTTT | TRBJ2-3 | . | TRBD1 | TRBV24-1
CASSFSATGELFF | TGTGCCAGCAGTTTCTCCGCCACCGGGGAGCTGTTTTTT | TRBJ2-2 | . | . | TRBV27
CASSVGTYNEQYF | TGTGCCAGCAGTGTAGGAACCTACAATGAGCAGTACTTC | TRBJ2-7 | . | . | TRBV25-1
CASSQAWRGTDTQYF | TGTGCCAGCAGCCAAGCCTGGCGGGGCACAGATACGCAGTATTTT | TRBJ2-3 | . | . | TRBV3-1
CSGALGGNTEAFF | TGCAGCGGTGCGTTAGGAGGGAACACTGAAGCTTTCTTT | TRBJ1-1 | . | . | TRBV29-1
CASNPVETQYF | TGCGCCAGCAACCCTGTGGAAACCCAGTACTTC | TRBJ2-5 | few | . | TRBV4-1
CATSRYDQPQHF | TGTGCCACCAGCAGGTATGATCAGCCCCAGCATTTT | TRBJ1-5 | . | . | TRBV15
CASSHSGIPYEQYF | TGTGCCAGCAGTCATTCCGGGATCCCCTACGAGCAGTACTTC | TRBJ2-7 | few | . | TRBV5-4
CSVFGGRSSQETQYF | TGCAGCGTATTCGGGGGGCGGTCTAGCCAAGAGACCCAGTACTTC | TRBJ2-5 | . | . | TRBV29-1
CASSLWASGAGETQYF | TGTGCCAGCAGTTTATGGGCTAGCGGGGCTGGTGAGACCCAGTACTTC | TRBJ2-5 | . | TRBD2 | TRBV27
CASRKPSPGGMTDTQYF | TGTGCCAGCCGAAAGCCAAGCCCAGGGGGGATGACAGATACGCAGTATTTT | TRBJ2-3 | . | . | TRBV6-1
CASSLQSPLGHNEQFF | TGTGCCAGCAGCCTGCAATCCCCTTTAGGACACAATGAGCAGTTCTTC | TRBJ2-1 | . | . | TRBV7-6
CASSLRDTIRYTQYF | TGTGCCAGCAGTTTGAGGGACACTATCAGGTATACGCAGTATTTT | TRBJ2-3 | . | . | TRBV28
CASSYSNPGPSGGQGYETQYF | TGTGCCAGCAGTTACTCGAACCCCGGCCCTAGCGGGGGCCAAGGGTATGAGACCCAGTACTTC | TRBJ2-5 | few | TRBD2 | TRBV6-5
CASSRTVLQETQYF | TGTGCCAGCAGCCGGACTGTATTACAAGAGACCCAGTACTTC | TRBJ2-5 | few | . | TRBV9
CATSTMGTGTDTQYF | TGTGCCACCAGCACAATGGGCACAGGCACAGATACGCAGTATTTT | TRBJ2-3 | . | . | TRBV15
CASSPDTLIGGYTF | TGTGCCAGCAGTCCGGACACCCTGATAGGAGGCTACACCTTC | TRBJ1-2 | few | . | TRBV6-5
CASSLGGGQLNTDTQYF | TGTGCCAGCAGCTTAGGGGGGGGACAGCTAAACACAGATACGCAGTATTTT | TRBJ2-3 | . | . | TRBV7-2
CASSKGQVDQETQYF | TGTGCCAGCAGTAAGGGGCAGGTGGACCAAGAGACCCAGTACTTC | TRBJ2-5 | . | . | TRBV28
CASSLARAGREPQHF | TGTGCCAGCAGCTTAGCGAGGGCCGGACGGGAGCCCCAGCATTTT | TRBJ1-5 | . | . | TRBV7-2
CASSLAGMTEAFF | TGTGCCAGCAGTTTGGCAGGGATGACTGAAGCTTTCTTT | TRBJ1-1 | . | . | TRBV12-3/TRBV12-4
CASSQTRGGEQFF | TGTGCCAGCAGCCAAACTAGGGGGGGTGAGCAGTTCTTC | TRBJ2-1 | . | . | TRBV14
CSVVETNYGYTF | TGCAGCGTTGTGGAAACCAACTATGGCTACACCTTC | TRBJ1-2 | . | . | TRBV29-1
CASSRGGLLFLETQYF | TGTGCCAGCAGCCGAGGGGGTCTCTTATTTTTAGAGACCCAGTACTTC | TRBJ2-5 | . | . | TRBV13
CASSPGVRGGYGYTF | TGTGCCAGCAGCCCCGGGGTCAGGGGCGGCTATGGCTACACCTTC | TRBJ1-2 | . | . | TRBV3-1
CASSLVLAPDTQYF | TGTGCCAGCAGCTTAGTGCTAGCCCCGGATACGCAGTATTTT | TRBJ2-3 | . | . | TRBV7-2
CASSLWDREYEQYF | TGTGCCAGCAGCTTATGGGACAGGGAATACGAGCAGTACTTC | TRBJ2-7 | . | TRBD1 | TRBV13
CASSYGGGREETQYF | TGTGCCAGCAGTTACGGGGGGGGCCGGGAAGAGACCCAGTACTTC | TRBJ2-5 | . | . | TRBV6-5
CASSASGTHEQYF | TGTGCCAGCAGCGCCTCAGGGACACACGAGCAGTACTTC | TRBJ2-7 | . | . | TRBV7-9
CATLILRDNQPQHF | TGTGCCACCTTAATACTCCGGGACAATCAGCCCCAGCATTTT | TRBJ1-5 | . | . | TRBV24-1
CASSPNGLRNRQETQYF | TGTGCCAGTAGCCCGAACGGGTTGCGGAACCGGCAAGAGACCCAGTACTTC | TRBJ2-5 | . | . | TRBV7-9
CASSLRAGKKNIQYF | TGTGCCAGCAGCCTCCGGGCAGGAAAGAAAAACATTCAGTACTTC | TRBJ2-4 | . | . | TRBV27
CASSPGLAGVGETQYF | TGTGCCAGCAGCCCTGGACTAGCGGGGGTCGGGGAGACCCAGTACTTC | TRBJ2-5 | many | TRBD2 | TRBV7-2
CASSGRLQGVEQYF | TGTGCCAGCAGTGGTAGGCTTCAGGGGGTCGAGCAGTACTTC | TRBJ2-7 | few | TRBD1 | TRBV2
CASSFGRAAEQYF | TGTGCCAGCAGCTTCGGGAGGGCAGCCGAGCAGTACTTC | TRBJ2-7 | . | TRBD2 | TRBV7-2
CASSQELGGSYEQYF | TGCGCCAGCAGCCAAGAGCTGGGAGGCTCCTACGAGCAGTACTTC | TRBJ2-7 | . | . | TRBV4-3
CASSLGPMTAYEQYF | TGTGCCAGCAGCTTAGGGCCCATGACAGCTTACGAGCAGTACTTC | TRBJ2-7 | few | . | TRBV7-2